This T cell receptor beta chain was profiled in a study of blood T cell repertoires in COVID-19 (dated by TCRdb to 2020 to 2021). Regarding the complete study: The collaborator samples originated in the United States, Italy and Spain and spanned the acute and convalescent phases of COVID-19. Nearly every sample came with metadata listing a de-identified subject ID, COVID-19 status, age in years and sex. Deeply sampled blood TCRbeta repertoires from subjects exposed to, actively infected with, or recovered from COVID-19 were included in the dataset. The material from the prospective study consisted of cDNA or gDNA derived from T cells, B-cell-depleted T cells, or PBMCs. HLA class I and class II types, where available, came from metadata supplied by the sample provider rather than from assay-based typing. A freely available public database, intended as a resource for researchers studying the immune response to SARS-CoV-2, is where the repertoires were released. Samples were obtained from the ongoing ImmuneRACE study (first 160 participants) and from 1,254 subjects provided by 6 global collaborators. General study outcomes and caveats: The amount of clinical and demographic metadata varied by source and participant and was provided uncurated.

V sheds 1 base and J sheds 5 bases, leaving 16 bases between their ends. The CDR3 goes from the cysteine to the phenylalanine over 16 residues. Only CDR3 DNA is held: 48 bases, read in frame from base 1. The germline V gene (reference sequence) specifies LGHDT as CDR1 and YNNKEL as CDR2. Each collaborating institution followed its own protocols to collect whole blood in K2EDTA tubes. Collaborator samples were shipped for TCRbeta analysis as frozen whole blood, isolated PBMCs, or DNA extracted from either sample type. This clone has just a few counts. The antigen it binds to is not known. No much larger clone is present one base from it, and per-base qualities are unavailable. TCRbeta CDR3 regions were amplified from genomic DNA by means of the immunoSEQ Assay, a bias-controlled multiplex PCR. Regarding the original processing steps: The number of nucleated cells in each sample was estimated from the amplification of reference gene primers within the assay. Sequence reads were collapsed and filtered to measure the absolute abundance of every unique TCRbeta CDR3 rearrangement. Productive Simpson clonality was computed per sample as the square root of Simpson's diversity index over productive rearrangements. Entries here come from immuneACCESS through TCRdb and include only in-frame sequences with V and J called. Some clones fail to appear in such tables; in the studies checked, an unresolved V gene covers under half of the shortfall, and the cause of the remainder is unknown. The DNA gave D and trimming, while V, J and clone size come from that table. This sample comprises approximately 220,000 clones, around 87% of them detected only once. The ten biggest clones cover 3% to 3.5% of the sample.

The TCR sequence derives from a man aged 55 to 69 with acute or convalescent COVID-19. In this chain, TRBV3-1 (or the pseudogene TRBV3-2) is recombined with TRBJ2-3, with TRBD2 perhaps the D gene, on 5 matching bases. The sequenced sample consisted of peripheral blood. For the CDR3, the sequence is CASSQGVGRGIDTQYF. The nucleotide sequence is TGTGCCAGCAGCCAAGGAGTGGGGAGAGGAATAGATACGCAGTATTTT.